These 2 T cell receptor beta chains originate from one sample sequenced in a study of OX40 agonist ivuxolimab in advanced cancers. Only in-frame clones appear in the TCRdb table, and some are missing; sequencing was by immunoSEQ multiplex PCR. The sample has 25,000 to 30,000 clones, more than 70% seen once. The sequences come from CD4+ or CD8+ T cells sorted from blood, collected in a trial of the OX40 agonist ivuxolimab. These receptor sequences come from an adult with an advanced solid tumor such as melanoma, head and neck, liver or kidney cancer.

The V call is TRBV2, the J call TRBJ1-2; TRBD1 might be the D (6 bases). The CDR3 loop spans 13 amino acids. V shed 5 bases and J shed 3 bases, with 10 bases lying between them. Germline V gene data show CDR1 as SNHLY and CDR2 as FYNNEI. CDR3 in amino acids: CASSHRDHYGYTF. The CDR3 nucleotides are TGTGCCAGCAGTCACAGGGATCACTATGGCTACACCTTC.

V usage is TRBV19 and J usage is TRBJ2-3; no clear D. Trimming left V 3 bases short and J 6 bases short, with 10 bases between. CDR3 length: 13 amino acids. Per germline, CDR1 LNHDA and CDR2 SQIVND (reference sequence). The DNA of the CDR3 is TGTGCCAGTAGTATTTATTTCGGGGATACGCAGTATTTT. Translated: CASSIYFGDTQYF.